The present TCR beta chain was sequenced within a study of cytomegalovirus exposure and HLA in healthy donors. On the study more broadly: A prior study identified 110 million or so unique TCR beta sequences from roughly 170 million T cells. Notes on the study in general: DRB1 had the most TCR associations and HLA-C the fewest, a later analysis found, with rates varying by HLA locus.

This clone was counted only a few times. Its specificity is not known. The PCR ran on 60 Vbeta and 13 Jbeta primers. The authors' processing: As a later analysis found, there were 70 million to 80 million unique TCR beta chains, of which about 10 million were shared. The method was immunoSEQ multiplex PCR; TCRdb's version includes in-frame clones alone and lacks a portion of them. V and J calls and clone size are those listed in that table; D and trimming were worked out from the DNA. The data show about 130,000 clones, more than 9% seen once. The sequence was collected from a woman between 18 and 29 years old in good health and CMV-seropositive. Sequenced: PBMCs.

Written as DNA, the CDR3 is TGTGCCAGCAGCTCCTATGGACAGGGAGTGAACGAGCAGTACTTC. It translates to CASSSYGQGVNEQYF. The V and J genes are TRBV7-9 and TRBJ2-7; TRBD1 agrees at 8 bases. CDR1 and CDR2 from the germline V gene are SEHNR and FQNEAQ (reference sequence). The CDR3 length is 15 residues. V dropped 4 bases and J dropped 5; count of bases not matched to a gene: 10.